This T cell receptor (beta chain) was retrieved from a study of a mutant IDH1 vaccine in newly diagnosed glioma. Across the study: Following radiotherapy alone, or alongside temozolomide cycles, vaccination was started after an interval of 4-6 weeks.

The ends lost 4 bases at V and 8 bases at J; junction bases unmatched: 6. The CDR3 has 14 residues. The germline CDR1 and CDR2 sequences are SGHRS and YFSETQ. Remarks on this clone: Its antigen remains unknown.

General study points: Across multiple MHC alleles, 93.3% of patients had vaccine-induced responses.

As to time point: week 47, end of study. Vaccine doses each comprised 300 ug of mutant IDH1 20-mer peptide, with topical imiquimod. Across weeks 1, 3, 5, 7, 11, 15, 19 and 23, patients received a vaccination each time, eight in all. The donor cohort comprised cases of new WHO grade 3 or 4 IDH1-mutant, ATRX-lost astrocytoma. Assay used: immunoSEQ multiplex PCR; TCRdb lists only in-frame clones, some missing. Of just over 60,000 clones in the sample, around 83% were seen once. The V call is TRBV5-1, the J call TRBJ1-2; 12 nucleotides align to TRBD1. The TCR sequence derives from a man aged 25 to 45 with glioma. Sequenced material: PBMCs, taken from a glioma patient whose treatment included an IDH1 peptide vaccine. Here the CDR3 DNA reads TGCGCCAGCAGCGGGGGACAGGGGGCGGTCGGCTACACCTTC. It yields the protein CASSGGQGAVGYTF.